Listed here is a single TCR beta chain. Study processing details: Cell counts per sample came from amplifying reference gene primers. Clones were read by immunoSEQ multiplex PCR, and TCRdb kept only the in-frame ones, dropping some. The DNA gave D and trimming, while V, J and clone size come from that table. The top ten hold approximately 20% of the sample, which has tens of thousands of clones, roughly nine tenths seen once. The data originate from a study of blood T cell repertoires in COVID-19. Background on the study: Specimens from acute and convalescent COVID-19 originated in the United States, Italy and Spain.

Seattle patients were enrolled while actively infected and followed longitudinally. Per germline, CDR1 MNHEY and CDR2 SVGAGI. The CDR3 runs to 15 residues. Trimming cost V 6 bases and J 3 bases; bases outside gene matches: 11. The V and J genes are TRBV6-5 and TRBJ2-7, with TRBD1 identical over 7 bases. Sequencing input: peripheral blood. This clonotype originated in a woman aged 80 or over with COVID-19, enrolled during active disease. The CDR3 reads CASRNTGQVIYEQYF. The DNA for the CDR3 is TGTGCCAGCAGAAACACCGGACAGGTGATCTACGAGCAGTACTTC.